The present T cell receptor (beta chain) was sequenced within a study of Graves' ophthalmopathy and Graves' hyperthyroidism. The wider study: Sampling took place at initial diagnosis, with peripheral blood obtained before any treatment.

Study-wide points: Detected in blood as well were most expanded thyroid clonotypes with frequency above 0.001.

Using RNA transcripts, the TCR beta CDR3 regions were amplified. The workflow started with a first-round RT-PCR run with HTBI primers and then moved on to a second-round multiplex PCR. A single record per CDR3 protein comes from TCRdb applying MiXCR to the multiplex PCR reads. The repertoire holds approximately 500,000 distinct CDR3 sequences, 14% seen once, with over 8% in the top ten. Comment on this clonotype: The antigen is undetermined.

CDR3 length equals 16 residues. Germline CDR1 is LGHNT and CDR2 is FRNRAP. With 3 bases clipped from V and 1 base from J, the junction kept 8 bases outside the gene matches. Clinical symptoms, serum thyroxine, TRAb, thyroid ultrasound and orbital computed tomography formed the basis of diagnosis. This sequence joins TRBV12-5 and TRBJ2-7; TRBD1 agrees at 8 bases. Material: blood. The clonotype was recovered from a woman aged 25 to 39 with Graves' ophthalmopathy. CDR3 in DNA: TGTGCTAGTGGTTTCCAGCTGGGACAGGCTTCCTACGAGCAGTACTTC. Translating it yields CASGFQLGQASYEQYF.